The TCR beta chain described here comes from a study of T cell repertoires in cytomegalovirus infection. Study summary: Signatures in public TCR beta sequences pointed to both CMV infection and matching HLA type.

This clonotype was seen ten or more times. No antigen is known for it. TCRdb passed the reads through MiXCR, listing each CDR3 protein once. The sample lists roughly 300,000 distinct CDR3 sequences; roughly a quarter were seen once. Study-level points and caveats: HLA-C-restricted CMV-specific TCR beta clonotypes prevailed in the ex vivo response.

V dropped 0 bases and J dropped 2 bases, with 8 bases sitting between them. The germline gives CDR1 SGHAT, CDR2 FQNNGV. The CDR3 is 14 residues long. The gene calls are TRBV11-2 and TRBJ2-7; D not certain. Sequencing was carried out using PBMCs. This TCR was recovered from a human donor in good health (CMV status not recorded). Some clones in this sample may be carry-over from other donors' samples. The CDR3 protein is CASSLDLAAYEQYF. As DNA, the CDR3 is TGTGCCAGCAGCTTAGATTTGGCAGCCTACGAGCAGTACTTC.